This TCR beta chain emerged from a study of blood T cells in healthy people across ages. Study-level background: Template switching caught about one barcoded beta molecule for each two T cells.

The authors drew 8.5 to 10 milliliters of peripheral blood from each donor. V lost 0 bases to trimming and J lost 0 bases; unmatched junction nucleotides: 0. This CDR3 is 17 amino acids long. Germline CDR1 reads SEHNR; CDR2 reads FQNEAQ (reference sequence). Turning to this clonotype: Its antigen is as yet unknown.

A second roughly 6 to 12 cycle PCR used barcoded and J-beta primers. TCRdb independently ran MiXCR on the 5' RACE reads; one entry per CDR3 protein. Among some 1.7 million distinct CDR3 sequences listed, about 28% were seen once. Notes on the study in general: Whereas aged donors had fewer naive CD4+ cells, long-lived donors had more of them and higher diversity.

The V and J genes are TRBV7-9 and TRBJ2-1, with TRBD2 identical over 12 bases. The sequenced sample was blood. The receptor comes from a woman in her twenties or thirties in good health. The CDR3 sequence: CASSLALAGGSYNEQFF. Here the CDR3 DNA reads TGTGCCAGCAGCTTAGCACTAGCGGGGGGCTCCTACAATGAGCAGTTCTTC.